What follows are 9 T cell receptor beta chains derived from one specimen sequenced in a study of blood T cell repertoires in COVID-19. Measured with immunoSEQ multiplex PCR; TCRdb has only the in-frame clones, and not every one. This table holds 150,000 to 200,000 clones, approximately 90% found once. The sample comprised PBMCs or T cells enriched from blood (not recorded which). The receptor set was obtained from a woman aged 45-65 years who had recovered from COVID-19.

J is TRBJ2-7 and V is TRBV27; TRBD1 matches at 9 bases. The CDR3 runs to 18 residues. Germline-derived CDR1 and CDR2 are MNHEY and SMNVEV (reference sequence). V trimming: 3 bases; J trimming: 7 bases; junction bases outside the gene matches: 19. DNA of the CDR3: TGTGCCAGCAGTTTCGACCCCGACCGGGACAGGGACCCTACGGAGCAGTACTTC. Residues: CASSFDPDRDRDPTEQYF.

The CDR3 DNA reads TGTGCCAGCAGTGAGAGTTCCGGACTAGCTGTTAATGAGCAGTTCTTC. Amino acids: CASSESSGLAVNEQFF. The chain links TRBV6-1 to TRBJ2-1; 8 bases fit TRBD2. After removal of 3 bases from V and 7 bases from J, the junction contained 11 bases not matched to a gene. The germline V gene has CDR1 MNHNS and CDR2 SASEGT. CDR3 length: 16 residues.

This chain uses TRBV7-8 with TRBJ2-7, with D possibly matching TRBD1 (5 bases). The germline V gene encodes CDR1 SGHVS and CDR2 FQNEAQ. CDR3 length: 13 amino acids. The V end lost 3 bases, the J end lost 6 bases, and 12 bases lay between the germline ends. CDR3 bases: TGTGCCAGCAGCTTGTGGCCAGGGCCCGAGCAGTACTTC. It is translated as CASSLWPGPEQYF.

The chain combines TRBV3-1 (or the pseudogene TRBV3-2) with TRBJ2-3, with D maybe TRBD2 (6 bases). This CDR3 has 17 amino acids. Between the trimmed V and J ends, which lost 1 base and 0 bases, there was a span of 14 bases. Germline V CDR1 and CDR2: LGHDT, YNNKEL (reference sequence). CDR3 nucleotides: TGTGCCAGCAGCCAAGCGGGGATAGCGGCTAGCACAGATACGCAGTATTTT. Protein product: CASSQAGIAASTDTQYF.

The chain joins TRBV30 to TRBJ1-2; 10 bases are shared with TRBD1. With 4 bases clipped from V and 3 bases from J, the junction kept 2 bases outside the gene matches. Per the germline V gene, CDR1 is GTSNPN and CDR2 is SVGIG (reference sequence). The CDR3 covers 13 residues. CDR3 sequence: CAWKGQGYYGYTF. CDR3 sequence (DNA): TGTGCCTGGAAGGGACAGGGGTACTATGGCTACACCTTC.

The chain links TRBV5-4 to TRBJ2-1, with TRBD2 identical over 12 bases. The V and J ends lost 0 bases and 2 bases, in that order; junction bases with no gene match: 0. Germline V gene data show CDR1 as SGHNT and CDR2 as YYREEE (reference sequence). The CDR3 length is 16 residues. The CDR3 loop is CASSLGTSGAYNEQFF. Here the CDR3 DNA reads TGTGCCAGCAGCTTGGGGACTAGCGGGGCCTACAATGAGCAGTTCTTC.

The chain has TRBV18 and TRBJ1-5; 7 positions match TRBD1. Germline assignment: CDR1 KGHSH and CDR2 LQKENI. V lost 4 bases to trimming and J lost 1 base; unmatched junction nucleotides: 4. The CDR3 runs to 15 residues. The CDR3 coding sequence is TGTGCCAGCTCACAAGACAGGGCGAGCAATCAGCCCCAGCATTTT. Translated, it gives CASSQDRASNQPQHF.

The chain employs TRBV27 and TRBJ1-1, with a tentative D call TRBD1 (6 bases). V shed 2 bases and J shed 10 bases, with 14 bases lying between them. The CDR3 has 13 residues. Germline CDR1 is MNHEY and CDR2 is SMNVEV (reference sequence). The CDR3 nucleotides are TGTGCCAGCAGTTTAAGGGACACTTTTTCAGCTTTCTTT. Its translation: CASSLRDTFSAFF.

V and J are TRBV18 and TRBJ2-1, with 8 bases lining up with TRBD2. The CDR3 runs to 14 residues. Trimming took 0 bases from V and 14 from J; bases not matched to a gene: 9. CDR1 and CDR2 (germline): KGHSH, LQKENI. This CDR3 reads CASSPPTGTRTEFF. CDR3 bases: TGTGCCAGCTCACCACCTACTGGGACTAGAACGGAGTTCTTC.